This T cell receptor beta chain was sequenced during a study of blood T cell repertoires in COVID-19. Across the whole study: Sample material is recorded as cDNA or gDNA derived from T cells, B-cell-depleted T cells, or PBMCs.

The CDR3 loop spans 14 amino acids. The ends were cut back, 5 bases at V and 3 bases at J, with 13 bases in the middle. The germline CDR1 and CDR2 sequences are MDHEN and SYDVKM. The repertoire was sequenced with immunoSEQ multiplex PCR; TCRdb's copy has only in-frame clones and lacks some. Among nearly 300,000 clones, approximately 84% were seen once, and the ten largest hold 1.4% to 1.5%. The V call is TRBV28, the J call TRBJ1-1; no definite D call. The sequencing sample was made of peripheral blood. This receptor was obtained from a human donor with COVID-19, enrolled during active disease. The donor label of this sample is uncertain. The CDR3 nucleotides read TGTGCCAGCAGTGACCCAGCGATGGACACTGAAGCTTTCTTT. Translated: CASSDPAMDTEAFF.